These 32 T cell receptor beta chains originate from one sample sequenced in a study of blood T cells in healthy people across ages. Combining a sample-barcoded 5' primer with a J-beta primer mix, a second PCR ran for roughly 7 to 11 cycles. Via MiXCR, TCRdb re-called the 5' RACE reads, giving one row per CDR3 protein. The sample gives hundreds of thousands of distinct CDR3 sequences, 52% of which show up once; roughly 13% is in the top ten. Sequenced sample: blood. The receptors here all came from a woman older than 75 in good health.

Concerning this clonotype: The junction shows a germline mismatch at one end, possibly a read error. V is TRBV18 and J is TRBJ2-3; 10 bases agree with TRBD2. This CDR3 comprises 15 residues. Germline V gene sequence: CDR1 KGHSH, CDR2 LQKENI. The CDR3 DNA follows: TGTGTCAGCTCACCACCGAGCGGGAGGGCTGATACGCAGTATTTT. Translation gives CVSSPPSGRADTQYF.

This chain links TRBV11-2 with TRBJ2-7; tentative D call: TRBD2 (7 bases). TRBJ2-5 matches the DNA end more closely, so the J call is doubtful. Looked up from germline, CDR1 is SGHAT and CDR2 is FQNNGV. The CDR3 length is 15 residues. CDR3 loop: CASTQEAGALETQYF. The CDR3 nucleotides read TGTGCCAGCACCCAAGAGGCGGGGGCATTGGAGACCCAGTACTTC.

In regard to this clonotype: A clone one base away is much larger, so this may be a read error. V gene TRBV6-1 combines with J gene TRBJ2-4; 7 bases align to TRBD1. The closer fit of TRBJ2-7 to the DNA end suggests the J call may be wrong. Germline V CDR1 and CDR2: MNHNS, SASEGT. The CDR3 is made up of 17 amino acids. CDR3: CAGSRQGTAAFSYEQYF. The DNA of the CDR3 is TGTGCCGGCAGCCGACAGGGTACGGCTGCCTTCTCTTACGAGCAGTACTTC.

Remarks on this clonotype: A much larger clone differs from this one at a single base, so this may be a read error. The genes are TRBV28 and TRBJ2-4, with D possibly TRBD1 on 6 matching bases. TRBJ2-7 matches the DNA end more closely, so the J call is doubtful. The CDR3 is 15 amino acids. CDR1 MDHEN and CDR2 SYDVKM come from the germline V gene. CDR3 residues: CASSFEPDRSYEQYF. The CDR3 nucleotides are TGTGCCAGCAGTTTCGAACCGGACAGATCCTACGAGCAGTACTTC.

As regards this clonotype: With a much larger clone just one base away, this may be a read error. The chain is built from TRBV7-3 and TRBJ2-7; TRBD2 aligns across 10 bases. The CDR3 consists of 16 residues. Germline V gene lookup returns CDR1 SGHTA and CDR2 FQGTGA. The CDR3 sequence is CASSVQREGHSYGQYF. The CDR3 DNA sequence: TGTGCCAGCAGCGTTCAGCGGGAGGGCCATTCCTACGGGCAGTACTTC.

J is TRBJ2-5 and V is TRBV28; 10 bases are a match to TRBD1. The DNA end is a closer match to TRBJ2-7, so the J assignment may be wrong. CDR1 is MDHEN and CDR2 is SYDVKM in the germline V gene. The CDR3 consists of 16 residues. CDR3 nucleotides: TGTGCCAGCAGTTTAAATCTTGGGGACAGGGGCAACGAGCAGTACTTC. This sequence encodes CASSLNLGDRGNEQYF.

The rearrangement links TRBV10-3 to TRBJ2-7; 8 bases are shared with TRBD1. CDR1 and CDR2 (germline): ENHRY, SYGVKD. Trimming at V came to 4 bases and at J to 2 bases, leaving 1 base not matched to a gene. The CDR3 is 13 amino acids. CDR3 nucleotides: TGTGCCATCAGTGCGGGACAGGCCTACGAGCAGTACTTC. The encoded protein is CAISAGQAYEQYF.

The rearrangement joins TRBV20-1 to TRBJ1-1; D is ambiguous. This CDR3 has 14 residues. The germline V and J ends were trimmed by 6 bases and 1 base, with 15 bases remaining between them. Per the germline V gene, CDR1 is DFQATT and CDR2 is SNEGSKA (reference sequence). CDR3 loop: CSAYRGGGNTEAFF. CDR3 nucleotide sequence: TGCAGTGCCTACCGCGGAGGAGGGAACACTGAAGCTTTCTTT.

V usage is TRBV7-2 and J usage is TRBJ2-1, with D possibly TRBD2 on 5 matching bases. With the DNA end fitting TRBJ2-7 better, the J assignment may be wrong. CDR3 length: 14 amino acids. The germline V gene encodes CDR1 SGHTA and CDR2 FQGNSA. The DNA of the CDR3 is TGTGCCAGCAGCTTAGAAGCGGCCTACAATGAGCAGTACTTC. Encoded protein: CASSLEAAYNEQYF.

Points on this clonotype: Possible read error: a much larger clone is one base away. V and J are TRBV20-1 and TRBJ2-4; 10 nucleotides agree with TRBD2. The J call may be in error: the DNA end matches TRBJ2-5 better. This CDR3 spans 14 amino acids. Germline CDR1 DFQATT, CDR2 SNEGSKA (reference sequence). The CDR3: CGALPSGRAETQYF. The CDR3 nucleotides read TGCGGTGCTCTGCCTAGCGGGAGAGCAGAGACCCAGTACTTC.

This clonotype was detected once. The chain employs TRBV28 and TRBJ1-1, with TRBD1 matching over 8 bases. The germline CDR1 and CDR2 sequences are MDHEN and SYDVKM. V lost 10 bases and J lost 4; bases outside the gene matches: 8. The CDR3 is made up of 13 amino acids. The CDR3 loop is CATTDREGTEAFF. CDR3 nucleotide sequence: TGTGCCACCACGGACAGGGAGGGCACTGAAGCTTTCTTT.

Worth noting for this clonotype: Given a much more abundant clone one base away, this may be a read error. The gene calls are TRBV12-3 or TRBV12-4 and TRBJ1-2; no clear D gene. Trimming shortened V by 3 bases and J by 1 base, and 9 bases separated the two germline ends. CDR3 length: 14 residues. CDR3 residues: CASSFVGSNYGYTF. The CDR3, as DNA: TGTGCCAGCAGTTTCGTTGGGAGTAACTATGGCTACACCTTC.

The sample holds a few counts of this clonotype. The CDR3 coding sequence is TGTGCCAGCAGCTTAAGGACCGGCCCTTACGAGCAGTACTTC. This gives the protein CASSLRTGPYEQYF. V is TRBV7-2 and J is TRBJ2-7; D remains unclear. The V gene lost 2 bases and the J gene lost 4 bases, with 12 bases spanning the gap. CDR3 length: 14 amino acids. CDR1 SGHTA and CDR2 FQGNSA come from the germline V gene.

The chain uses TRBV5-1 and TRBJ1-3, with D maybe TRBD1 (6 bases). The CDR3 extends over 15 amino acids. In germline, CDR1 is SGHRS, CDR2 YFSETQ. The V end was cut by 0 bases, the J end by 2 bases, with 9 bases between. CDR3 coding DNA: TGCGCCAGCAGCTTGGGGACAGCCGCTGGAAACACCATATATTTT. Translating it yields CASSLGTAAGNTIYF.

The chain carries TRBV5-1 and TRBJ2-1; D may be TRBD2 (5 bases). Trimming took 1 base from V and 0 from J, leaving 14 bases between them. Germline CDR1 and CDR2: SGHRS and YFSETQ. The CDR3 length is 17 residues. The CDR3 reads CASSLKLVGSSYNEQFF. CDR3 sequence (DNA): TGCGCCAGCAGCTTGAAGCTTGTGGGGAGCTCCTACAATGAGCAGTTCTTC.

This clonotype was counted at least ten times. This sequence joins TRBV7-9 and TRBJ2-7; D possibly matches TRBD1 or TRBD2 (5 bases each). V dropped 5 bases and J dropped 1 base, with 18 bases sitting between them. This CDR3 contains 16 residues. Germline values: CDR1 SEHNR, CDR2 FQNEAQ (reference sequence). The CDR3 is CASSLNVGVLSYEQYF. DNA for the CDR3: TGTGCCAGCAGCCTAAACGTGGGGGTACTTTCCTACGAGCAGTACTTC.

The rearrangement uses TRBV10-3 and TRBJ1-3; D may be TRBD1 (6 bases). CDR1 and CDR2 from the germline V gene are ENHRY and SYGVKD. The CDR3 length is 14 residues. V was clipped by 2 bases and J by 6 bases, with 11 bases between them. Here the CDR3 DNA reads TGTGCCATCAGTGAGGGGACATCTAAAAACACCATATATTTT. Its protein product is CAISEGTSKNTIYF.

This rearrangement joins TRBV11-2 to TRBJ2-4, with 7 bases fitting TRBD1. This CDR3 contains 15 residues. The germline V gene has CDR1 SGHAT and CDR2 FQNNGV. J lost 1 base, V lost 6 bases, and 6 bases had no gene match. DNA of the CDR3: TGTGCCAGCAGTGCAGGGGGTATGGCCAAAAACATTCAGTACTTC. Protein sequence: CASSAGGMAKNIQYF.

The CDR3 region is CASSGTGWSFETQYF. As DNA, the CDR3 is TGTGCCAGCAGTGGCACAGGGTGGAGCTTTGAGACCCAGTACTTC. The V call is TRBV25-1, the J call TRBJ2-5, with D tentatively TRBD1 (6 bases). Trimming cost V 4 bases and J 5 bases, with 17 bases left between them. The CDR3 is 15 amino acids. CDR1 is MGHDK, CDR2 SYGVNS, per germline.

This clonotype was seen ten or more times. V gene TRBV29-1 combines with J gene TRBJ2-3; the D is unclear. The germline V and J ends were trimmed by 3 bases and 2 bases, with 6 bases remaining between them. The germline gives CDR1 SQVTM, CDR2 ANQGSEA. CDR3 length: 12 residues. CDR3 loop: CSVDRFTDTQYF. The DNA of the CDR3 is TGCAGCGTTGATCGCTTCACAGATACGCAGTATTTT.

This clonotype has a single count. A much larger clone lies a single base off, so this may be a read error. This chain joins TRBV3-1 and TRBJ2-5; a possible D gene is TRBD1 (5 bases). In germline, CDR1 is LGHDT, CDR2 YNNKEL (reference sequence). The CDR3 length is 15 residues. V was trimmed by 2 bases and J by 2 bases, leaving 12 bases between them. The CDR3 region is CASSQPPGLQETQYF. The CDR3 region has the DNA TGTGCCAGCAGCCAACCCCCAGGGTTGCAAGAGACCCAGTACTTC.

This chain links TRBV10-3 with TRBJ1-2, with D hard to call. This CDR3 is 13 amino acids long. Per the germline V gene, CDR1 is ENHRY and CDR2 is SYGVKD. V was cut by 4 bases and J by 0 bases, with 6 bases left in between. The CDR3 sequence is CAISGLANYGYTF. For the CDR3, the DNA is TGTGCCATCAGTGGCCTAGCTAACTATGGCTACACCTTC.

J is TRBJ2-1 and V is TRBV10-3; TRBD1 agrees at 7 bases. The CDR3 runs to 17 residues. Trimming took 2 bases from V and 2 from J; bases not matched to a gene: 9. The germline V gene has CDR1 ENHRY and CDR2 SYGVKD. CDR3 sequence: CAISESGQGVTYNEQFF. The CDR3 region has the DNA TGTGCCATCAGTGAGAGTGGCCAGGGGGTTACCTACAATGAGCAGTTCTTC.

This chain connects TRBV20-1 to TRBJ2-5, with D possibly matching TRBD1 (7 bases). The V end lost 1 base, the J end lost 2 bases, and 11 bases lay between the germline ends. Per germline, CDR1 DFQATT and CDR2 SNEGSKA (reference sequence). The CDR3 has 14 amino acids. This CDR3 reads CSARAGGRQETQYF. CDR3 in DNA: TGCAGTGCTAGAGCAGGGGGGAGGCAAGAGACCCAGTACTTC.

This clonotype turned up a few times. J is TRBJ2-5 and V is TRBV28; 7 nucleotides agree with TRBD2. This CDR3 region has 16 residues. CDR1 and CDR2 from the germline V gene are MDHEN and SYDVKM. After removal of 5 bases from V and 11 bases from J, the junction contained 20 bases not matched to a gene. The CDR3 nucleotides read TGTGCCAGCAGTCCCGGGACTACCTTGACGAACAATGAGCAGTACTTC. Amino acids: CASSPGTTLTNNEQYF.

This clonotype was seen repeatedly, ten times or more. This chain links TRBV9 with TRBJ2-3, with 7 bases identical to TRBD2. Per the germline V gene, CDR1 is SGDLS and CDR2 is YYNGEE. The CDR3 loop spans 14 amino acids. V shed 3 bases and J 4 bases; nucleotides not matched to a gene: 5. The CDR3 nucleotides read TGTGCCAGCAGCGGGGGGGGAGGAGCAGATACGCAGTATTTT. Protein product: CASSGGGGADTQYF.

Comment on this clonotype: A much larger clone lies a single base off, so this may be a read error. The CDR3 DNA reads as TGTGCCAGCAGTGAAACCGGGAGGGGAGAGACCCAGTTCTTC. It specifies CASSETGRGETQFF. The rearrangement links TRBV25-1 to TRBJ2-1; 8 nucleotides align to TRBD2. This CDR3 spans 14 amino acids. The V gene end was trimmed by 2 bases and the J gene end by 13 bases; junction bases not matched to a gene: 10. Looked up from germline, CDR1 is MGHDK and CDR2 is SYGVNS.

On this clonotype: One junction end disagrees with the germline gene, perhaps due to a read error. The J gene is TRBJ1-1, the V gene TRBV5-1, with D possibly being TRBD1 (6 bases). Germline V CDR1 and CDR2: SGHRS, YFSETQ. CDR3 size: 14 residues. Here the CDR3 reads CASSVRGENTEAFF. The CDR3 region has the DNA TGCGCCAGCAGCGTCAGGGGAGAGAACACTGAAGCTTTTTTT.

In regard to this clonotype: The germline gene is not matched at one end of the junction; a read error may be the cause. V and J are TRBV7-9 and TRBJ2-1; 9 bases align to TRBD2. The CDR3 sequence is 15 residues long. CDR1 and CDR2 (germline): SEHNR, FQNEAQ (reference sequence). For the CDR3, the DNA is TGTGCCTGCAGCTTAGCTAGCGGGACTTACAATGAGCAGTTCTTC. Protein: CACSLASGTYNEQFF.

This clonotype was counted only a few times. The V and J genes are TRBV2 and TRBJ1-3, with TRBD1 as a possible D gene (6 bases). The CDR3 spans 15 residues. Trimming removed 5 bases from V and 2 bases from J, with 13 bases in between. In germline, CDR1 is SNHLY, CDR2 FYNNEI. CDR3 in amino acids: CASSPDGGPGNTIYF. The CDR3 nucleotides read TGTGCCAGCAGTCCGGACGGGGGGCCTGGAAACACCATATATTTT.

The table lists this clonotype with many counts. The chain combines TRBV30 with TRBJ2-7, with D perhaps TRBD1 or TRBD2 (6 bases each). V was shortened by 1 base and J by 6 bases, with 10 bases between the two germline ends. The CDR3 totals 12 residues. Germline CDR1 is GTSNPN and CDR2 is SVGIG (reference sequence). The DNA of the CDR3 is TGTGCCTGGAGTGCGGGGGCGCTCGAGCAGTACTTC. The encoded protein is CAWSAGALEQYF.

A note on this clonotype: This clone may be a read error of a much larger clone one base away. This chain links TRBV27 with TRBJ2-3; D uncertain. CDR1 and CDR2 (germline): MNHEY, SMNVEV (reference sequence). This CDR3 is built from 12 residues. V was trimmed by 8 bases and J by 0 bases, leaving 6 bases between them. This CDR3 is CASCESTDTQYF. Here the CDR3 DNA reads TGTGCCAGCTGCGAGAGCACAGATACGCAGTATTTT.